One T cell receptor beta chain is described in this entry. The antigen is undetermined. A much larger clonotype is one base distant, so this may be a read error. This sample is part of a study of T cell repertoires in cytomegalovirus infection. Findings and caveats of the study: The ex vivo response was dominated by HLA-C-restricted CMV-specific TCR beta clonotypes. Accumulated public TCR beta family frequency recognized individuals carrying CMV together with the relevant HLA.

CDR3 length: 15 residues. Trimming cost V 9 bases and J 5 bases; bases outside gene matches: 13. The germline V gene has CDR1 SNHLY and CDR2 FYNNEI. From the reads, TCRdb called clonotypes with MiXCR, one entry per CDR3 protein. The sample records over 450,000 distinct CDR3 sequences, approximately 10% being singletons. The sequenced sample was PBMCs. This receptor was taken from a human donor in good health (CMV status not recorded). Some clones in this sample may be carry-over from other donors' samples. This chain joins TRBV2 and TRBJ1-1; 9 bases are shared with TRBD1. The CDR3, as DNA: TGTGCCAGAAGTTCCCGACAGGGGGTAAAGACTGAAGCTTTCTTT. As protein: CARSSRQGVKTEAFF.